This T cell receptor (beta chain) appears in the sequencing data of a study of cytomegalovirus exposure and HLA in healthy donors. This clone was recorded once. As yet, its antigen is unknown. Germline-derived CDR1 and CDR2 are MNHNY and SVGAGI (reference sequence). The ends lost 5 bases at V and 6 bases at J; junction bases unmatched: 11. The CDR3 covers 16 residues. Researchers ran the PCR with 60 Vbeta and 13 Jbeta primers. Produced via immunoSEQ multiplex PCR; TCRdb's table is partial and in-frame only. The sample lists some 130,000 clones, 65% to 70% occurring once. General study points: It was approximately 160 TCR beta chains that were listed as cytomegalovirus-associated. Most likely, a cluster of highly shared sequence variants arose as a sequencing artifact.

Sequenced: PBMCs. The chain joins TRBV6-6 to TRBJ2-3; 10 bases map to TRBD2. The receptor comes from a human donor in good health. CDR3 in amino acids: CASSPESGRAEDTQYF. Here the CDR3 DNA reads TGTGCCAGCAGTCCCGAAAGCGGGAGGGCCGAGGATACGCAGTATTTT.